A single sample is the source of the 28 T cell receptor beta chains below, sequenced in a study of OX40 agonist ivuxolimab in advanced cancers. Clones were sequenced by immunoSEQ multiplex PCR, and TCRdb holds only the in-frame ones, with some missing. This table holds tens of thousands of clones, around three quarters found once. Source: CD4+ or CD8+ T cells sorted from blood, taken in a trial of the OX40 agonist ivuxolimab. The source is an adult with an advanced solid tumor such as melanoma, head and neck, liver or kidney cancer.

The V call is TRBV30, the J call TRBJ2-5; the match to TRBD2 covers 10 bases. CDR3 length: 14 residues. Germline CDR1 and CDR2: GTSNPN and SVGIG (reference sequence). Losses at the gene ends were 8 bases for V and 2 bases for J; bases not matched to a gene: 8. The CDR3 DNA sequence: TGTGCCGGTAAGCGGACTAGCGGACAAGAGACCCAGTACTTC. It is translated as CAGKRTSGQETQYF.

With respect to this clone: An end of the junction does not agree with germline; a read error may underlie this. V and J are TRBV10-3 and TRBJ2-5; no clear D gene. This CDR3 is 11 amino acids long. Germline V gives CDR1 ENHRY, CDR2 SYGVKD. CDR3 sequence reads: CAIREWETQYF. CDR3 in DNA: TGTGCCATCAGGGAGTGGGAGACCCAGTACTTC.

The chain combines TRBV7-2 with TRBJ2-1; 10 nucleotides align to TRBD2. V shed 5 bases and J 7 bases; nucleotides not matched to a gene: 5. Germline assignment: CDR1 SGHTA and CDR2 FQGNSA. The CDR3 has 14 amino acids. The DNA of the CDR3 is TGTGCCAGCAGCCGAGCGGGGGGGAGAAATGAGCAGTTCTTC. Its translation is CASSRAGGRNEQFF.

On this clone: This specimen includes other DNA sequences encoding the same CDR3. The chain couples TRBV6-5 to TRBJ1-2, with TRBD1 matching over 11 bases. The V segment lost 0 bases and the J segment 5 bases; nucleotides outside the gene matches: 5. The germline CDR1 and CDR2 sequences are MNHEY and SVGAGI. The CDR3 runs 16 residues. CDR3 region: CASSYSRTGGGYGYTF. The CDR3 DNA is TGTGCCAGCAGTTACTCTAGGACAGGGGGCGGTTATGGCTACACCTTC.

This chain links TRBV7-3 with TRBJ1-1; unclear D gene. From germline, CDR1 is SGHTA and CDR2 FQGTGA. V shed 1 base and J shed 7 bases, with 16 bases lying between them. The CDR3 spans 15 residues. CDR3 sequence: CASSLIPEEGFEAFF. CDR3 DNA sequence: TGTGCCAGCAGCTTAATACCGGAAGAGGGTTTTGAAGCTTTCTTT.

J is TRBJ1-1 and V is TRBV19; no reliable D call. Germline lookup yields CDR1 LNHDA and CDR2 SQIVND (reference sequence). CDR3 length: 13 residues. Deletions cut 4 bases from V and 0 bases from J, with 6 bases between. As DNA, the CDR3 is TGTGCCAGTAGTAAGTATTTGAACACTGAAGCTTTCTTT. Translating gives CASSKYLNTEAFF. Looking up the rest from reference TRBV19 and TRBJ1-1 gives the full variable domain: DGGITQSPKYLFRKEGQNVTLSCEQNLNHDAMYWYRQDPGQGLRLIYYSQIVNDFQKGDIAEGYSVSREKKESFPLTVTSAQKNPTAFYLCASSKYLNTEAFFGQGTRLTVV.

The chain joins TRBV5-1 to TRBJ2-1; 12 bases map to TRBD1. The CDR3 runs 16 residues. V lost 4 bases and J lost 2; bases outside the gene matches: 4. Germline CDR1 SGHRS, CDR2 YFSETQ. CDR3 sequence: CASSTGTGGPYNEQFF. The DNA of the CDR3 is TGCGCCAGCAGCACCGGGACAGGGGGCCCCTACAATGAGCAGTTCTTC.

The J gene is TRBJ2-7, the V gene TRBV9, with a weak D call TRBD2 (6 bases). The CDR3 has 15 residues. The V gene's germline CDR1 is SGDLS and CDR2 YYNGEE. V lost 7 bases to trimming and J lost 2 bases, with 19 bases between them. The CDR3 loop reads CASSRGASFPYEQYF. The CDR3 DNA sequence: TGTGCCAGCTCCCGCGGGGCCAGTTTCCCCTACGAGCAGTACTTC.

V is TRBV27 and J is TRBJ2-5; the D is unclear. V was shortened by 2 bases and J by 7 bases, with 17 bases between the two germline ends. CDR1 and CDR2 from the germline V gene are MNHEY and SMNVEV (reference sequence). This CDR3 is built from 15 residues. CDR3 in amino acids: CASSLQRGTLGTQYF. CDR3 nucleotides: TGTGCCAGCAGTTTACAGCGCGGTACGCTCGGGACCCAGTACTTC.

J is TRBJ1-2 and V is TRBV5-5, with D possibly being TRBD1 (6 bases). V lost 0 bases, J lost 6 bases, and 15 bases lay in between. The CDR3 is made up of 15 amino acids. Germline loops: CDR1 SGHKS, CDR2 YYEKEE (reference sequence). CDR3 residues: CASSLGDTRGDGYTF. The CDR3, as DNA: TGTGCCAGCAGCTTGGGGGACACTAGAGGCGATGGCTACACCTTC. Full variable domain (missing parts from reference TRBV5-5 and TRBJ1-2): DAGVTQSPTHLIKTRGQQVTLRCSPISGHKSVSWYQQVLGQGPQFIFQYYEKEERGRGNFPDRFSARQFPNYSSELNVNALLLGDSALYLCASSLGDTRGDGYTFGSGTRLTVV.

The V call is TRBV9, the J call TRBJ1-3; D gene ambiguous. V was cut by 2 bases and J by 1 base, with 7 bases left in between. This CDR3 spans 14 amino acids. The V gene's germline CDR1 is SGDLS and CDR2 YYNGEE. The CDR3 coding sequence is TGTGCCAGCAGCGTTCAGGCATCTGGAAACACCATATATTTT. It encodes CASSVQASGNTIYF.

The CDR3 sequence: CASIKNYNSYEQYF. The CDR3, as DNA: TGTGCCAGCATCAAAAATTATAACAGCTACGAGCAGTACTTC. This chain uses TRBV6-1 with TRBJ2-7; D remains ambiguous. V was cut by 7 bases and J by 3 bases, with 16 bases left in between. Germline loops: CDR1 MNHNS, CDR2 SASEGT. The CDR3 covers 14 residues.

The gene calls are TRBV25-1 and TRBJ1-4, with no clear D. Trimming cost V 5 bases and J 8 bases, with 12 bases left between them. The CDR3 is 13 amino acids. Germline V gene lookup returns CDR1 MGHDK and CDR2 SYGVNS. This chain's CDR3 is CASSLFAEEKLFF. The CDR3 bases are TGTGCCAGCAGTCTGTTTGCCGAGGAAAAACTGTTTTTT.

As for this clone: The sample holds other DNA sequences that translate to the same CDR3. The chain links TRBV20-1 to TRBJ2-5; D is uncertain. The CDR3 has 11 amino acids. Germline V gives CDR1 DFQATT, CDR2 SNEGSKA (reference sequence). V dropped 0 bases and J dropped 2 bases, with 1 base sitting between them. The CDR3 loop reads CSARDQETQYF. For the CDR3, the DNA is TGCAGTGCTAGAGATCAAGAGACCCAGTACTTC.

The V and J genes are TRBV9 and TRBJ2-1; TRBD2 matches at 10 bases. Germline CDR1 and CDR2: SGDLS and YYNGEE. This CDR3 is 15 amino acids long. The junction had 6 bases not matched to a gene; V was cut back by 2 bases and J by 7 bases. For the CDR3, the DNA is TGTGCCAGCAGCGTGAGCGGGGGGGCCTGGAATGAGCAGTTCTTC. Amino acid sequence: CASSVSGGAWNEQFF. Complete variable domain (other parts from reference TRBV9 and TRBJ2-1): DSGVTQTPKHLITATGQRVTLRCSPRSGDLSVYWYQQSLDQGLQFLIQYYNGEERAKGNILERFSAQQFPDLHSELNLSSLELGDSALYFCASSVSGGAWNEQFFGPGTRLTVL.

The CDR3 sequence: CASSLDRGQYEQYF. The CDR3 nucleotides read TGCGCCAGCAGCTTGGACAGGGGGCAATACGAGCAGTACTTC. The chain recombines TRBV5-1 with TRBJ2-7; TRBD1 matches 9 bases. Per germline, CDR1 SGHRS and CDR2 YFSETQ. CDR3 length: 14 residues. V shed 0 bases and J 4 bases; nucleotides not matched to a gene: 2.

This rearrangement joins TRBV19 to TRBJ1-2; D might be TRBD1 (5 bases). Germline V gene data show CDR1 as LNHDA and CDR2 as SQIVND (reference sequence). V lost 0 bases and J 8 bases, leaving 13 bases between the germline ends. This CDR3 is 14 amino acids long. CDR3 protein: CASSIDVQGQGYTF. CDR3 bases: TGTGCCAGTAGTATAGATGTTCAGGGCCAAGGCTACACCTTC.

The rearrangement uses TRBV2 and TRBJ2-5; 8 bases agree with TRBD2. This CDR3 spans 14 amino acids. The V segment lost 6 bases and the J segment 2 bases; nucleotides outside the gene matches: 5. Germline CDR1 is SNHLY and CDR2 is FYNNEI. CDR3 in amino acids: CASRRTSYQETQYF. For the CDR3, the DNA is TGTGCCAGCAGAAGGACTAGCTATCAAGAGACCCAGTACTTC.

This sequence joins TRBV7-8 and TRBJ1-1; TRBD1 is a possible D gene (6 bases). The CDR3 runs to 14 residues. The V end lost 0 bases, the J end lost 4 bases, and 9 bases lay between the germline ends. The germline CDR1 and CDR2 sequences are SGHVS and FQNEAQ. The CDR3 reads CASSLAGGSTEAFF. CDR3 nucleotides: TGTGCCAGCAGCTTAGCAGGGGGGAGCACTGAAGCTTTCTTT.

This clone turned up a few times. The V and J genes are TRBV19 and TRBJ1-2; 7 nucleotides match TRBD1. The germline CDR1 and CDR2 sequences are LNHDA and SQIVND (reference sequence). The CDR3 is 14 residues long. V shed 6 bases, J shed 3 bases, and the junction held 7 bases outside the gene matches. The CDR3 nucleotides read TGTGCCAGTAGAACACAGGGGCGGGACTATGGCTACACCTTC. Its protein product is CASRTQGRDYGYTF.

J is TRBJ2-7 and V is TRBV6-1; 9 bases match TRBD1. This CDR3 is built from 15 residues. V lost 3 bases to trimming and J lost 2 bases; unmatched junction nucleotides: 5. Germline assignment: CDR1 MNHNS and CDR2 SASEGT. CDR3 region: CASSDMGTGTYEQYF. The CDR3 DNA follows: TGTGCCAGCAGTGATATGGGGACAGGGACCTACGAGCAGTACTTC.

V and J are TRBV10-3 and TRBJ2-4, with 10 bases fitting TRBD2. J gave up 6 bases and V 6 bases, and 11 bases lay outside the gene matches. The germline V gene has CDR1 ENHRY and CDR2 SYGVKD. The CDR3 has 16 amino acids. CDR3 protein: CAISGKSGGAGNIQYF. CDR3 nucleotide sequence: TGTGCCATCAGCGGGAAAAGCGGGGGGGCCGGAAACATTCAGTACTTC.

CDR3 sequence reads: CASSSAGTNYGYTF. Written as DNA, the CDR3 is TGTGCCAGCAGTTCGGCTGGGACCAACTATGGCTACACCTTC. The chain combines TRBV6-6 with TRBJ1-2; tentatively, D is TRBD1 (5 bases). CDR3 length: 14 amino acids. Looked up from germline, CDR1 is MNHNY and CDR2 is SVGAGI (reference sequence). Deletions cut 4 bases from V and 2 bases from J, with 11 bases between.

The rearrangement uses TRBV7-3 and TRBJ2-7; D unresolved. V lost 4 bases and J lost 7, with 11 bases in between. Per the germline V gene, CDR1 is SGHTA and CDR2 is FQGTGA. The CDR3 loop spans 12 amino acids. CDR3 in DNA: TGTGCCAGCAGCTCCCCCCCCTGGGAGCAGTACTTC. Amino acid sequence: CASSSPPWEQYF.

This clone has only one observation. V and J are TRBV13 and TRBJ2-3; D uncertain. Trimming took off 0 bases at V and 1 base at J, with 8 bases between the two ends. Germline-derived CDR1 and CDR2 are PRHDT and FYEKMQ (reference sequence). The CDR3 is made up of 15 amino acids. The CDR3 region is CASSLGPIGTDTQYF. The CDR3 coding sequence is TGTGCCAGCAGCTTAGGTCCGATAGGCACAGATACGCAGTATTTT.

The gene calls are TRBV7-6 and TRBJ2-5; possibly TRBD1 or TRBD2 for D (6 bases each). Germline V gene sequence: CDR1 SGHVS, CDR2 FNYEAQ. The CDR3 consists of 14 residues. V was cut by 3 bases and J by 2 bases, with 10 bases left in between. The CDR3 reads CASSLGGLQETQYF. The CDR3 DNA sequence: TGTGCCAGCAGCTTGGGGGGCTTGCAAGAGACCCAGTACTTC.

The chain combines TRBV28 with TRBJ1-1, with D perhaps matching TRBD1 (6 bases). Deletions cut 7 bases from V and 4 bases from J, with 16 bases between. The CDR3 totals 14 residues. Germline lookup yields CDR1 MDHEN and CDR2 SYDVKM. The CDR3 bases are TGTGCCAGCACCATTGGGGGGCAGGGCACTGAAGCTTTCTTT. Protein product: CASTIGGQGTEAFF. The full variable domain, rest sourced from reference TRBV28 and TRBJ1-1, is DVKVTQSSRYLVKRTGEKVFLECVQDMDHENMFWYRQDPGLGLRLIYFSYDVKMKEKGDIPEGYSVSREKKERFSLILESASTNQTSMYLCASTIGGQGTEAFFGQGTRLTVV.

The chain links TRBV25-1 to TRBJ2-5, with TRBD2 as a possible D gene (6 bases). The CDR3 spans 16 residues. Germline CDR1 MGHDK, CDR2 SYGVNS. Trimming stripped 2 bases from V and 2 bases from J, with 15 bases between. CDR3 nucleotides: TGTGCCAGCAGTGAAGTACTAGCCAAGCTGCAAGAGACCCAGTACTTC. It translates to CASSEVLAKLQETQYF. Drawing the rest from reference TRBV25-1 and TRBJ2-5, the complete variable domain is EADIYQTPRYLVIGTGKKITLECSQTMGHDKMYWYQQDPGMELHLIHYSYGVNSTEKGDLSSESTVSRIRTEHFPLTLESARPSHTSQYLCASSEVLAKLQETQYFGPGTRLLVL.